Listed below are T cell receptor delta chains from one sample, sequenced in a study of Vδ1+ human thymocytes. TCRdb redid the clone calls on the multiplex PCR reads with CATT. This table holds about 58,000 delta-chain clones, less than 15% found once. The sequenced material came from Vdelta1+ gamma-delta thymocytes from the thymus. These receptors all stem from a girl under three years old who had congenital heart surgery. Both conserved end residues are part of each CDR3. The D gene is left open where the match is weak. Size values are once, few and many counts, or a class for expanded clones, and some rows have none.

j_gene: TRDJ1
d_gene: -
v_gene: TRDV1
abundance: few
CDR3aa: CALGEGGPWGSNTDKLIF
CDR3nt: TGTGCTCTTGGGGAAGGGGGCCCCTGGGGATCCAACACCGATAAACTCATCTTT

j_gene: TRDJ1
d_gene: -
v_gene: TRDV1
abundance: -
CDR3aa: CALGELRRVGTPWSSRYTDKLIF
CDR3nt: TGTGCTCTTGGGGAACTTCGGCGGGTTGGGACCCCTTGGTCTTCCAGGTACACCGATAAACTCATCTTT

j_gene: TRDJ1
d_gene: TRDD3
v_gene: TRDV1
abundance: -
CDR3aa: CALGEHGYGVLGDFSFTDKLIF
CDR3nt: TGTGCTCTTGGGGAACATGGCTACGGAGTACTGGGGGATTTTTCATTTACCGATAAACTCATCTTT

j_gene: TRDJ1
d_gene: -
v_gene: TRDV1
abundance: few
CDR3aa: CALGDTYTDKLIF
CDR3nt: TGTGCTCTTGGTGATACGTACACCGATAAACTCATCTTT

j_gene: TRDJ1
d_gene: TRDD3
v_gene: TRDV1
abundance: -
CDR3aa: CALSPFLRSSTGGYRAYTDKLIF
CDR3nt: TGTGCTCTTTCCCCCTTCCTACGTTCCAGTACTGGGGGATACAGGGCTTACACCGATAAACTCATCTTT

j_gene: TRDJ1
d_gene: TRDD3
v_gene: TRDV1
abundance: -
CDR3aa: CALGDSLGDWGKIIF
CDR3nt: TGTGCTCTTGGGGATTCACTGGGGGATTGGGGTAAAATCATCTTT

j_gene: TRDJ1
d_gene: -
v_gene: TRDV1
abundance: -
CDR3aa: CALGGYANKLIF
CDR3nt: TGTGCTCTTGGGGGATACGCAAATAAACTCATCTTT

j_gene: TRDJ1
d_gene: TRDD3
v_gene: TRDV2
abundance: -
CDR3aa: CACDTQLGDTPDKLIF
CDR3nt: TGTGCCTGTGACACCCAACTGGGGGATACCCCCGATAAACTCATCTTT

j_gene: TRDJ1
d_gene: -
v_gene: TRDV1
abundance: few
CDR3aa: CALGEPARTDKLIF
CDR3nt: TGTGCTCTTGGGGAACCGGCCCGCACCGATAAACTCATCTTT

j_gene: TRDJ1
d_gene: -
v_gene: TRDV1
abundance: few
CDR3aa: CALGEPQGAFLRVILGDSARYTDKLIF
CDR3nt: TGTGCTCTTGGGGAACCCCAGGGGGCCTTCCTACGAGTGATACTGGGGGATTCCGCCCGGTACACCGATAAACTCATCTTT

j_gene: TRDJ1
d_gene: TRDD3
v_gene: TRDV1
abundance: -
CDR3aa: CARGVKRGYPAGKLIF
CDR3nt: TGTGCTCGTGGGGTTAAAAGGGGATACCCTGCAGGTAAACTCATCTTT

j_gene: TRDJ3
d_gene: TRDD3
v_gene: TRDV2
abundance: few
CDR3aa: CACDIHLLGDTSWDTRQMFF
CDR3nt: TGTGCCTGTGACATACATTTACTGGGGGATACCTCCTGGGACACCCGACAGATGTTTTTC

j_gene: TRDJ1
d_gene: TRDD3
v_gene: TRDV1
abundance: few
CDR3aa: CALVAILSPLGDSEPLKLIF
CDR3nt: TGTGCTCTTGTTGCTATCCTATCCCCTCTGGGGGATTCGGAACCCCTTAAACTCATCTTT

j_gene: TRDJ1
d_gene: -
v_gene: TRDV1
abundance: -
CDR3aa: CALGERSGYDLKYTDKLIF
CDR3nt: TGTGCTCTTGGGGAACGGTCCGGGTATGACTTGAAGTACACCGATAAACTCATCTTT

j_gene: TRDJ1
d_gene: -
v_gene: TRDV1
abundance: few
CDR3aa: CALGGARPTRFLGGAKYTDKLIF
CDR3nt: TGTGCTCTTGGGGGCGCCCGTCCTACGAGGTTCTTGGGGGGGGCCAAGTACACCGATAAACTCATCTTT

j_gene: TRDJ1
d_gene: TRDD3
v_gene: TRDV1
abundance: -
CDR3aa: CALGELLNSYRKLGDTSKLIF
CDR3nt: TGTGCTCTTGGGGAACTCCTAAATTCCTATCGAAAACTGGGGGATACGTCGAAACTCATCTTT

j_gene: TRDJ1
d_gene: -
v_gene: TRDV1
abundance: few
CDR3aa: CALGETVAGPSELIF
CDR3nt: TGTGCTCTTGGGGAGACTGTGGCTGGTCCTTCGGAACTCATCTTT

j_gene: TRDJ1
d_gene: TRDD3
v_gene: TRDV1
abundance: -
CDR3aa: CALGEPETGGDWTDKLIF
CDR3nt: TGTGCTCTTGGGGAACCGGAGACTGGGGGCGACTGGACCGATAAACTCATCTTT

j_gene: TRDJ1
d_gene: TRDD3
v_gene: TRDV1
abundance: -
CDR3aa: CALGELGSYWGIQRPYADKLIF
CDR3nt: TGTGCTCTTGGGGAACTCGGGTCTTACTGGGGGATACAAAGGCCTTACGCCGATAAACTCATCTTT

j_gene: TRDJ1
d_gene: -
v_gene: TRDV1
abundance: few
CDR3aa: CALGDRPLPGLLGKYTDKLIF
CDR3nt: TGTGCTCTTGGGGACAGGCCCCTTCCTGGTCTACTGGGGAAGTACACCGATAAACTCATCTTT

j_gene: TRDJ1
d_gene: -
v_gene: TRDV1
abundance: few
CDR3aa: CALGEPSGGLLPPYTDKLIF
CDR3nt: TGTGCTCTTGGGGAACCCTCAGGAGGCCTCCTACCCCCCTACACCGATAAACTCATCTTT

j_gene: TRDJ1
d_gene: TRDD3
v_gene: TRDV2
abundance: many
CDR3aa: CACDTGTRWGIRDYKLIF
CDR3nt: TGTGCCTGTGACACCGGAACCCGCTGGGGGATACGCGACTATAAACTCATCTTT

j_gene: TRDJ1
d_gene: -
v_gene: TRDV1
abundance: few
CDR3aa: CALGELVCGGLNTDKLIF
CDR3nt: TGTGCTCTTGGGGAACTAGTGTGCGGGGGCCTTAACACCGATAAACTCATCTTT

j_gene: TRDJ1
d_gene: TRDD3
v_gene: TRDV1
abundance: -
CDR3aa: CALGEGGYFTDKLIF
CDR3nt: TGTGCTCTTGGGGAAGGGGGATACTTCACCGATAAACTCATCTTT

j_gene: TRDJ1
d_gene: -
v_gene: TRDV1
abundance: few
CDR3aa: CALGELVLQKATRRLIF
CDR3nt: TGTGCTCTTGGGGAACTGGTCCTACAGAAGGCAACGCGACGACTCATCTTT

j_gene: TRDJ1
d_gene: TRDD3
v_gene: TRAV29/DV5
abundance: few
CDR3aa: CAASGMPSYWGIGTYTDKLIF
CDR3nt: TGTGCAGCAAGCGGGATGCCTTCCTACTGGGGGATAGGGACCTACACCGATAAACTCATCTTT

j_gene: TRDJ1
d_gene: -
v_gene: TRDV1
abundance: few
CDR3aa: CALGELLPPCDGSYTDKLIF
CDR3nt: TGTGCTCTTGGGGAACTGTTGCCACCTTGTGATGGGTCGTACACCGATAAACTCATCTTT

j_gene: TRDJ1
d_gene: -
v_gene: TRDV2
abundance: few
CDR3aa: CACFSSFTDKLIF
CDR3nt: TGTGCCTGTTTTTCCTCGTTCACCGATAAACTCATCTTT

j_gene: TRDJ1
d_gene: TRDD2
v_gene: TRDV1
abundance: few
CDR3aa: CALGVPRGSYEGREPKLIF
CDR3nt: TGTGCTCTTGGGGTCCCAAGGGGTTCCTACGAAGGGAGGGAGCCAAAACTCATCTTT

j_gene: TRDJ1
d_gene: TRDD3
v_gene: TRDV2
abundance: many
CDR3aa: CACDRTGTGGYTDKLIF
CDR3nt: TGTGCCTGTGACAGGACGGGTACTGGGGGATACACCGATAAACTCATCTTT

j_gene: TRDJ1
d_gene: -
v_gene: TRDV1
abundance: few
CDR3aa: CALGTGTSDKLIF
CDR3nt: TGTGCTCTTGGGACCGGTACGAGCGATAAACTCATCTTT

j_gene: TRDJ1
d_gene: -
v_gene: TRDV1
abundance: few
CDR3aa: CALGGKSRERMFPDKLIF
CDR3nt: TGTGCTCTTGGGGGCAAATCGCGAGAGAGGATGTTCCCAGATAAACTCATCTTT

j_gene: TRDJ1
d_gene: TRDD3
v_gene: TRDV1
abundance: -
CDR3aa: CALGELIYWGSLYTDKLIF
CDR3nt: TGTGCTCTTGGGGAACTGATCTACTGGGGGAGCCTGTACACCGATAAACTCATCTTT

j_gene: TRDJ1
d_gene: TRDD3
v_gene: TRDV1
abundance: once
CDR3aa: CALVGSGGPSGDKLIF
CDR3nt: TGTGCTCTTGTTGGGTCTGGGGGCCCCTCGGGCGATAAACTCATCTTT

j_gene: TRDJ1
d_gene: TRDD3
v_gene: TRDV1
abundance: few
CDR3aa: CALGEQSYLGDTRFDKLIF
CDR3nt: TGTGCTCTTGGGGAACAGTCCTACCTGGGGGATACGCGGTTCGATAAACTCATCTTT

j_gene: TRDJ1
d_gene: -
v_gene: TRDV1
abundance: -
CDR3aa: CALGELEFYGAGVGLIF
CDR3nt: TGTGCTCTTGGGGAACTAGAGTTCTACGGGGCTGGGGTGGGACTCATCTTT